A selection of T cell receptor beta chains follows, all from one sample in a study of monozygotic twins with inflammatory bowel disease. TCRdb processed the 5' RACE reads again and assigns one entry to each CDR3 protein, with no DNA. This sample contains a few hundred thousand distinct CDR3 sequences. The specimen was blood. These receptors were taken from a human donor with ulcerative colitis or Crohn's disease, or a healthy co-twin of an affected twin (not recorded which). CDR3s include the opening cysteine and the closing phenylalanine or tryptophan.

V gene: TRBV7-9; CDR3 length: 15; J gene: TRBJ2-5; CDR3 protein: CASSLAGEFQETQYF
V gene: TRBV29-1; CDR3 length: 13; J gene: TRBJ2-1; CDR3 protein: CSARDRGLNEQFF
V gene: TRBV20-1; CDR3 length: 13; J gene: TRBJ1-1; CDR3 protein: CSAKGQAETEAFF
V gene: TRBV19; CDR3 length: 13; J gene: TRBJ1-6; CDR3 protein: CASSSDGNSPLHF
V gene: TRBV7-8; CDR3 length: 14; J gene: TRBJ1-2; CDR3 protein: CASSPDMANYGYTF
V gene: TRBV30; CDR3 length: 15; J gene: TRBJ2-2; CDR3 protein: CAWSPDLEWTGELFF
V gene: TRBV23-1; CDR3 length: 16; J gene: TRBJ2-3; CDR3 protein: CASTPGTGASTDTQYF
V gene: TRBV6-2/TRBV6-3; CDR3 length: 16; J gene: TRBJ1-5; CDR3 protein: CASRRIDRGWNQPQHF
V gene: TRBV18; CDR3 length: 14; J gene: TRBJ1-1; CDR3 protein: CASSQGRANTEAFF
V gene: TRBV6-2/TRBV6-3; CDR3 length: 15; J gene: TRBJ1-1; CDR3 protein: CASRKDRNRVTEAFF
V gene: TRBV29-1; CDR3 length: 13; J gene: TRBJ1-2; CDR3 protein: CSVRTEGLYGYTF
V gene: TRBV10-2; CDR3 length: 15; J gene: TRBJ2-2; CDR3 protein: CASTSGQKNTGELFF
V gene: TRBV6-5; CDR3 length: 15; J gene: TRBJ2-1; CDR3 protein: CASSTGPTIYNEQFF
V gene: TRBV7-2; CDR3 length: 17; J gene: TRBJ2-5; CDR3 protein: CASSLGVVRYRGETQYF
V gene: TRBV7-9; CDR3 length: 14; J gene: TRBJ2-3; CDR3 protein: CASSQPGRADTQYF
V gene: TRBV6-5; CDR3 length: 13; J gene: TRBJ1-4; CDR3 protein: CASGAGLGEKLFF
V gene: TRBV7-3; CDR3 length: 14; J gene: TRBJ2-7; CDR3 protein: CASSLNAGMGEQYF
V gene: TRBV15; CDR3 length: 16; J gene: TRBJ2-1; CDR3 protein: CATSRAMATGLNEQFF
V gene: TRBV5-1; CDR3 length: 15; J gene: TRBJ2-3; CDR3 protein: CASSLDRGSTDTQYF
V gene: TRBV5-5; CDR3 length: 18; J gene: TRBJ2-7; CDR3 protein: CASSFAGGPTMISYEQYF
V gene: TRBV20-1; CDR3 length: 16; J gene: TRBJ2-1; CDR3 protein: CSARSGGASSYNEQFF
V gene: TRBV6-5; CDR3 length: 13; J gene: TRBJ2-2; CDR3 protein: CASRLANTGELFF
V gene: TRBV20-1; CDR3 length: 13; J gene: TRBJ2-2; CDR3 protein: CSAPRRGAGELFF
V gene: TRBV6-2/TRBV6-3; CDR3 length: 15; J gene: TRBJ2-5; CDR3 protein: CASSSTRGFTETQYF
V gene: TRBV7-2; CDR3 length: 12; J gene: TRBJ1-1; CDR3 protein: CASSLDRFGAFF
V gene: TRBV7-6; CDR3 length: 14; J gene: TRBJ1-4; CDR3 protein: CASSFTGSNEKLFF
V gene: TRBV5-4; CDR3 length: 13; J gene: TRBJ2-3; CDR3 protein: CASSRVRTDTQYF
V gene: TRBV6-2/TRBV6-3; CDR3 length: 13; J gene: TRBJ2-4; CDR3 protein: CASSYGTGGMQYF
V gene: TRBV10-3; CDR3 length: 15; J gene: TRBJ2-3; CDR3 protein: CAISDVPPGIDTQYF
V gene: TRBV4-1; CDR3 length: 15; J gene: TRBJ2-1; CDR3 protein: CASSQEGRGNNEQFF
V gene: TRBV4-1; CDR3 length: 15; J gene: TRBJ2-7; CDR3 protein: CASSQVVGQGSEQYF
V gene: TRBV12-3/TRBV12-4; CDR3 length: 15; J gene: TRBJ2-2; CDR3 protein: CASSLAGGKTGELFF
V gene: TRBV27; CDR3 length: 15; J gene: TRBJ2-1; CDR3 protein: CASSLLREDGDEQFF
V gene: TRBV7-6; CDR3 length: 11; J gene: TRBJ2-7; CDR3 protein: CASSSWREQYF
V gene: TRBV5-6; CDR3 length: 19; J gene: TRBJ1-5; CDR3 protein: CASSTGPHNRVDSNQPQHF
V gene: TRBV18; CDR3 length: 13; J gene: TRBJ1-5; CDR3 protein: CASSPSQEWPQHF
V gene: TRBV5-1; CDR3 length: 15; J gene: TRBJ2-5; CDR3 protein: CASSREIRAQETQYF
V gene: TRBV11-3; CDR3 length: 16; J gene: TRBJ2-2; CDR3 protein: CASSSIQGSNTGELFF
V gene: TRBV15; CDR3 length: 18; J gene: TRBJ1-4; CDR3 protein: CATRRWTGPEKDNEKLFF
V gene: TRBV7-8; CDR3 length: 14; J gene: TRBJ2-1; CDR3 protein: CASSKRDSPNEQFF
V gene: TRBV5-1; CDR3 length: 16; J gene: TRBJ2-1; CDR3 protein: CASSLGQGGSYNEQFF
V gene: TRBV12-3/TRBV12-4; CDR3 length: 17; J gene: TRBJ2-3; CDR3 protein: CASSPASVSRETDTQYF
V gene: TRBV5-1; CDR3 length: 13; J gene: TRBJ1-1; CDR3 protein: CASSRTGQIEAFF
V gene: TRBV12-3/TRBV12-4; CDR3 length: 17; J gene: TRBJ1-2; CDR3 protein: CASSLAGPFYTNYGYTF
V gene: TRBV7-2; CDR3 length: 16; J gene: TRBJ2-3; CDR3 protein: CASSLAWRAGRDTQYF
V gene: TRBV7-8; CDR3 length: 17; J gene: TRBJ2-5; CDR3 protein: CASSPLETGPAGETQYF
V gene: TRBV20-1; CDR3 length: 12; J gene: TRBJ2-3; CDR3 protein: CSAKTRLDTQYF
V gene: TRBV12-3/TRBV12-4; CDR3 length: 15; J gene: TRBJ2-3; CDR3 protein: CASSPSGGVTDTQYF
V gene: TRBV5-5; CDR3 length: 15; J gene: TRBJ1-1; CDR3 protein: CAIIGGGGMNTEAFF
V gene: TRBV12-3/TRBV12-4; CDR3 length: 14; J gene: TRBJ1-6; CDR3 protein: CASSFEQPKSPLHF
V gene: TRBV19; CDR3 length: 16; J gene: TRBJ2-3; CDR3 protein: CASSIISASGTDTQYF
V gene: TRBV30; CDR3 length: 15; J gene: TRBJ2-6; CDR3 protein: CAWSVASSGANVLTF
V gene: TRBV29-1; CDR3 length: 15; J gene: TRBJ2-1; CDR3 protein: CSVAPQGNAYNEQFF
V gene: TRBV18; CDR3 length: 17; J gene: TRBJ2-5; CDR3 protein: CASSPRTSGGPQETQYF
V gene: TRBV12-3/TRBV12-4; CDR3 length: 17; J gene: TRBJ2-1; CDR3 protein: CASSFGQGPLLRNEQFF
V gene: TRBV7-6; CDR3 length: 16; J gene: TRBJ2-2; CDR3 protein: CASKKSGTGNTGELFF
V gene: TRBV5-1; CDR3 length: 14; J gene: TRBJ2-2; CDR3 protein: CASRSTWNTGELFF
V gene: TRBV7-2; CDR3 length: 12; J gene: TRBJ1-1; CDR3 protein: CASTNTGTEAFF
V gene: TRBV4-2; CDR3 length: 16; J gene: TRBJ2-5; CDR3 protein: CASSQDRTDPGETQYF
V gene: TRBV7-2; CDR3 length: 15; J gene: TRBJ2-7; CDR3 protein: CASSLIGGKTYEQYF